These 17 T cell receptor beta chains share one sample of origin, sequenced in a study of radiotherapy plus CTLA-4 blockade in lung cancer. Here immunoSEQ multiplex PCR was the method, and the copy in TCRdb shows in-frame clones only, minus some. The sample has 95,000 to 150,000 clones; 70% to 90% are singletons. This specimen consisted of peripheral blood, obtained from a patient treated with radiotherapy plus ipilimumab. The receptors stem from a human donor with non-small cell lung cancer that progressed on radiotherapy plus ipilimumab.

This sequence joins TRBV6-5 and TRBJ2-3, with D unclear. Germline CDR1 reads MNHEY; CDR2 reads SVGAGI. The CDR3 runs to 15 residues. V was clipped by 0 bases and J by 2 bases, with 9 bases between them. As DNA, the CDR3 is TGTGCCAGCAGTTACTCGTCACTAACCACAGATACGCAGTATTTT. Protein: CASSYSSLTTDTQYF.

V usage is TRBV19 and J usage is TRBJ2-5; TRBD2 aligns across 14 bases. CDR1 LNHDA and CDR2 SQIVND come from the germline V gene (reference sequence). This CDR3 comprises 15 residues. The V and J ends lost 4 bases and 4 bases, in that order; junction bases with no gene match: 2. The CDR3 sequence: CASSTGLAGAETQYF. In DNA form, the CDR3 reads TGTGCCAGTAGTACGGGACTAGCGGGAGCAGAGACCCAGTACTTC.

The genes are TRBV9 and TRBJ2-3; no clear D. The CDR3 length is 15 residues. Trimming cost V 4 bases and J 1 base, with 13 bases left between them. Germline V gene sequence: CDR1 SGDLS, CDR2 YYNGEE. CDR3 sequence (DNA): TGTGCCAGCAGCATAGACCTGTTCGGCACAGATACGCAGTATTTT. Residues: CASSIDLFGTDTQYF.

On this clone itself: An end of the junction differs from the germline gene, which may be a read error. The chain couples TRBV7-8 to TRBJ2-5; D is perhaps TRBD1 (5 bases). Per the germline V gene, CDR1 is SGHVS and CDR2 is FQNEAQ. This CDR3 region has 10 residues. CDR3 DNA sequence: TGTGCCAGCAGCTTGGACAAAGCGAACTTC. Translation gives CASSLDKANF.

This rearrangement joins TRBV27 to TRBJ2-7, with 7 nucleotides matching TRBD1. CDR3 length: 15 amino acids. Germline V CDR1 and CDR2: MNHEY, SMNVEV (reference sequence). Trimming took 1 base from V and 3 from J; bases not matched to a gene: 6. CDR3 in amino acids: CASSLLTGVVYEQYF. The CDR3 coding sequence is TGTGCCAGCAGTTTATTAACAGGGGTGGTCTACGAGCAGTACTTC.

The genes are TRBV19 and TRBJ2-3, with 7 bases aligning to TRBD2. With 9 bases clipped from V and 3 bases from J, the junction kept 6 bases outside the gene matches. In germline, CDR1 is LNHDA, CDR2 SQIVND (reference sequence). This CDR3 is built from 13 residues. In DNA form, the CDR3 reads TGTGCCAGCCACGGGAGGATGACAGATACGCAGTATTTT. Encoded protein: CASHGRMTDTQYF.

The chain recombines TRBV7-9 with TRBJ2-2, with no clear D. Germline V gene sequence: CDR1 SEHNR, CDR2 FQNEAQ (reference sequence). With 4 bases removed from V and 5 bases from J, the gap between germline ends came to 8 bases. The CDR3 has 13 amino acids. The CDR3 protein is CASSSPGTGELFF. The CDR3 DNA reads TGTGCCAGCAGCTCACCTGGGACCGGGGAGCTGTTTTTT.

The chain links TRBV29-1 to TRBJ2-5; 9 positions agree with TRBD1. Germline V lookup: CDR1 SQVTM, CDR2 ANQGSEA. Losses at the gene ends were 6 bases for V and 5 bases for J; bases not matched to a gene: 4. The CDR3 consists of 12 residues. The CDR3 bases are TGCAGCGTCGGGACAGGGCGGGAGACCCAGTACTTC. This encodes CSVGTGRETQYF.

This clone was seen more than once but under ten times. As DNA, the CDR3 is TGTGCCAGCAGCCAAGATGGGGTTCCGGGGACCCAGTACTTC. Protein product: CASSQDGVPGTQYF. The chain links TRBV14 to TRBJ2-5, with unresolved D. This CDR3 comprises 14 residues. Per the germline V gene, CDR1 is SGHDN and CDR2 is FVKESK. Deletions cut 0 bases from V and 7 bases from J, with 12 bases between.

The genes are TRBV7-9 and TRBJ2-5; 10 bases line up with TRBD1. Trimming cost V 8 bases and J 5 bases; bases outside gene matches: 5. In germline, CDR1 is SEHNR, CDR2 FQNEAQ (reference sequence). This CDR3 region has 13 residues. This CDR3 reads CASCWDRGETQYF. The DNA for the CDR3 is TGTGCCAGCTGTTGGGACAGGGGTGAGACCCAGTACTTC.

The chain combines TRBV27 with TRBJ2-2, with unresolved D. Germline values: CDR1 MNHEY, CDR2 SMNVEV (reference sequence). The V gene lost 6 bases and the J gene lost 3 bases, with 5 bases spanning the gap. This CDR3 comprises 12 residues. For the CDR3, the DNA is TGTGCCAGCAGGCAGTACACCGGGGAGCTGTTTTTT. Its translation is CASRQYTGELFF.

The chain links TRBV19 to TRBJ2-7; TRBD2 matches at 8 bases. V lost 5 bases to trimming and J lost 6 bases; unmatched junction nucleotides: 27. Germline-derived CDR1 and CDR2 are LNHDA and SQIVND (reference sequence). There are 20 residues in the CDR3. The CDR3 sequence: CASSLTGTRVSPTKIPEQYF. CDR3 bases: TGTGCCAGTAGTTTAACCGGGACTAGAGTATCTCCTACTAAAATCCCCGAGCAGTACTTC.

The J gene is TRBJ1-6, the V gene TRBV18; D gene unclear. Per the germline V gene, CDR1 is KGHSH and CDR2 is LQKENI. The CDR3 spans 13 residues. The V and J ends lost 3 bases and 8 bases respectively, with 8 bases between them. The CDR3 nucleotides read TGTGCCAGCTCACCCAACGTTGATTCACCCCTCCACTTT. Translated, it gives CASSPNVDSPLHF.

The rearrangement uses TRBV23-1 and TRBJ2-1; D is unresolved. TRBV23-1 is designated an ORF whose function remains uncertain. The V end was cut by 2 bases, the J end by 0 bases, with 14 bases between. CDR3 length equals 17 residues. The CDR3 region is CASSQRSDLSSYNEQFF. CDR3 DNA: TGCGCCAGCAGTCAACGTTCGGACCTAAGCTCCTACAATGAGCAGTTCTTC.

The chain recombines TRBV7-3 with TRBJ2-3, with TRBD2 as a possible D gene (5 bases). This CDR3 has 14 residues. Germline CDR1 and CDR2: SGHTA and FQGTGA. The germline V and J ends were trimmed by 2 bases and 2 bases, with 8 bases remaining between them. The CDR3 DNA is TGTGCCAGCAGCTTAGCGGGCCTCACAGATACGCAGTATTTT. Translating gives CASSLAGLTDTQYF.

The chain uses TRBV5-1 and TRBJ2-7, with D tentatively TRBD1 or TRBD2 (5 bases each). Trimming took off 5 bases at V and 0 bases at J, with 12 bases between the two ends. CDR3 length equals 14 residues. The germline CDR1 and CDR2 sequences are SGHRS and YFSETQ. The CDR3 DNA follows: TGCGCCAGCAGTTCCGGGACGTTCTCCTACGAGCAGTACTTC. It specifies CASSSGTFSYEQYF.

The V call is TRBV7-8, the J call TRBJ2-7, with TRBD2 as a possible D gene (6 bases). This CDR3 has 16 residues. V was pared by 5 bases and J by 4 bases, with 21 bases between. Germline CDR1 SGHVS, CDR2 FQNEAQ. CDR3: CASSRTTGTPFYEQYF. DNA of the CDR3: TGTGCCAGCAGCCGGACTACCGGGACGCCCTTTTACGAGCAGTACTTC.